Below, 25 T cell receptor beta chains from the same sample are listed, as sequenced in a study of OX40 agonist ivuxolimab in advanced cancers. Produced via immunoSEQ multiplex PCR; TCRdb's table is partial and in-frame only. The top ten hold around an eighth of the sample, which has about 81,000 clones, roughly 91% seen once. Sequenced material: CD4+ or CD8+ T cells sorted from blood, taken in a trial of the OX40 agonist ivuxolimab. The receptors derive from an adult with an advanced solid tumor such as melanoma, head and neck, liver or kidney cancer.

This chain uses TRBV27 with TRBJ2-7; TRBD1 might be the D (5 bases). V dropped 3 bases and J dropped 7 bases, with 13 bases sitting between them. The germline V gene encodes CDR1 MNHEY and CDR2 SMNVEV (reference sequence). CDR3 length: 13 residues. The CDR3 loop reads CASSLGPLGEQYF. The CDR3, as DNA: TGTGCCAGCAGTTTGGGGCCCCTCGGGGAGCAGTACTTC.

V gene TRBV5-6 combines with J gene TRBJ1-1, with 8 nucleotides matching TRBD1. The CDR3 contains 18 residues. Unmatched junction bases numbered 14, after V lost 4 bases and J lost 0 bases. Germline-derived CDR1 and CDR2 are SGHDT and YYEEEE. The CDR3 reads CASSGEGTGLLMNTEAFF. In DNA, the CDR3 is TGTGCCAGCAGCGGGGAGGGGACAGGTCTGCTCATGAACACTGAAGCTTTCTTT.

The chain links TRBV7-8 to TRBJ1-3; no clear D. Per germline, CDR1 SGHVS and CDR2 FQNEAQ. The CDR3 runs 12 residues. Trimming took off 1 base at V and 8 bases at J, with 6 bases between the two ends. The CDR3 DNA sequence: TGTGCCAGCAGCTTAGACGAAGACACCATATATTTT. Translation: CASSLDEDTIYF.

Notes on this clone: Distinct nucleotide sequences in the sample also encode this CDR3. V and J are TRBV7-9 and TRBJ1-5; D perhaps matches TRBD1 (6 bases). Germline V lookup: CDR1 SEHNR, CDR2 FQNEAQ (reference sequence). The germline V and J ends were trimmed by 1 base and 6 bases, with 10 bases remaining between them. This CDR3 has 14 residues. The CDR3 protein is CASSLEGGAQPQHF. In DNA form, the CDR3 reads TGTGCCAGCAGCTTAGAAGGGGGGGCTCAGCCCCAGCATTTT. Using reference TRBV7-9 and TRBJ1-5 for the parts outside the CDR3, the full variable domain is DTGVSQNPRHKITKRGQNVTFRCDPISEHNRLYWYRQTLGQGPEFLTYFQNEAQLEKSRLLSDRFSAERPKGSFSTLEIQRTEQGDSAMYLCASSLEGGAQPQHFGDGTRLSIL.

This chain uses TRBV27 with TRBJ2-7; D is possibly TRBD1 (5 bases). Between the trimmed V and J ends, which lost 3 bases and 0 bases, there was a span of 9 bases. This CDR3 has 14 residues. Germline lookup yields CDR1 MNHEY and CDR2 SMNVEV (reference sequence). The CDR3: CASSLGQGSYEQYF. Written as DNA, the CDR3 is TGTGCCAGCAGTTTGGGGCAGGGCTCCTACGAGCAGTACTTC.

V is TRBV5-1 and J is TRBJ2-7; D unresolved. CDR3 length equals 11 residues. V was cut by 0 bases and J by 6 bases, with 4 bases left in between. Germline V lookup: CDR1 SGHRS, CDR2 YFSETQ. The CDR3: CASSLASEQYF. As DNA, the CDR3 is TGCGCCAGCAGCTTGGCTAGCGAGCAGTACTTC.

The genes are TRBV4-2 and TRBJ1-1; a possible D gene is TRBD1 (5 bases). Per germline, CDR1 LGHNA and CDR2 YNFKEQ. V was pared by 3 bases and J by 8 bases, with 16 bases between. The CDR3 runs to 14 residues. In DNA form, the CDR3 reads TGTGCCAGCAGCCAGGGGAACCAGGGATCAGAAGCTTTCTTT. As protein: CASSQGNQGSEAFF.

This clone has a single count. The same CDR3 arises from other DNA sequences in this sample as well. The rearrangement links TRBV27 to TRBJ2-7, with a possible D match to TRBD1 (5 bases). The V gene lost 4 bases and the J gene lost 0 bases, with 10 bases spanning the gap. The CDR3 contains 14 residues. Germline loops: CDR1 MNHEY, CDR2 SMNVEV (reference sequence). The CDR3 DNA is TGTGCCAGCAGTTCCACAGGATCCTCCTACGAGCAGTACTTC. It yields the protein CASSSTGSSYEQYF.

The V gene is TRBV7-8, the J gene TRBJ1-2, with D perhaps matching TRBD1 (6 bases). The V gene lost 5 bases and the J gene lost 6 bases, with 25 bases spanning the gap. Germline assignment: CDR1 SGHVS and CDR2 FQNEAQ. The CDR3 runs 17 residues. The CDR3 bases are TGTGCCAGCAGCCTTGACGTCGTGGGGCAGGGGTTACATGGCTACACCTTC. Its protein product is CASSLDVVGQGLHGYTF. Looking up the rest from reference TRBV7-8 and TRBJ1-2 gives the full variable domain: GAGVSQSPRYKVAKRGQDVALRCDPISGHVSLFWYQQALGQGPEFLTYFQNEAQLDKSGLPSDRFFAERPEGSVSTLKIQRTQQEDSAVYLCASSLDVVGQGLHGYTFGSGTRLTVV.

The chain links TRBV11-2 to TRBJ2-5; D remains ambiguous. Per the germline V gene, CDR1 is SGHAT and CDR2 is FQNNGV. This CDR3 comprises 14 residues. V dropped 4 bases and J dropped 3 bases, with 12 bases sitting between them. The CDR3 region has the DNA TGTGCCAGCAGCTCCTTACAGCTGAAAGAGACCCAGTACTTC. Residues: CASSSLQLKETQYF.

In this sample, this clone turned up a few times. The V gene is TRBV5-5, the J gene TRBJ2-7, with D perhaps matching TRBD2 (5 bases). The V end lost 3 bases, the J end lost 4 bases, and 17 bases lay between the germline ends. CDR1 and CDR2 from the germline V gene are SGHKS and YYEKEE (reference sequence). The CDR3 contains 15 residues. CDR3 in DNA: TGTGCCAGCAGCTGGGAGCGACCGACCGCGTACGAGCAGTACTTC. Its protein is CASSWERPTAYEQYF.

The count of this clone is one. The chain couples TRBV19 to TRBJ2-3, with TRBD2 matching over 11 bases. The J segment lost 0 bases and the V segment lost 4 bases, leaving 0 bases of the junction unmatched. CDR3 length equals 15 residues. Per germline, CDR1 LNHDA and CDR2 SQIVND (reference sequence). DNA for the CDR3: TGTGCCAGTAGTACTAGCGGGGGGAGCACAGATACGCAGTATTTT. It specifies CASSTSGGSTDTQYF.

The chain's CDR3 is CASSQDQGPAGLLTYEQYF. The CDR3 nucleotides are TGCGCCAGCAGCCAAGACCAGGGTCCGGCAGGACTACTTACCTACGAGCAGTACTTC. The chain has TRBV4-3 and TRBJ2-7, with D possibly being TRBD2 (6 bases). Germline V CDR1 and CDR2: LGHNA, YSLEER. Deletions cut 0 bases from V and 2 bases from J, with 23 bases between. The CDR3 is 19 residues long.

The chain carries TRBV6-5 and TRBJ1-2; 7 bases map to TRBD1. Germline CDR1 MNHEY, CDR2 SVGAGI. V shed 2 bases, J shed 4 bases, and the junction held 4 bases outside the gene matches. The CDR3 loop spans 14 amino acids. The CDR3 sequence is CASSYGTEPYGYTF. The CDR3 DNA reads TGTGCCAGCAGTTACGGGACAGAACCCTATGGCTACACCTTC.

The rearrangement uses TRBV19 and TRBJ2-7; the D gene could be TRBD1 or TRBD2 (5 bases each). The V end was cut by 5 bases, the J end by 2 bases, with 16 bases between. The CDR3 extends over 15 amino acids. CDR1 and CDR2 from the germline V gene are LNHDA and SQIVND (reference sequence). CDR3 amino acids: CASSPTDWDAYEQYF. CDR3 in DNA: TGTGCCAGTAGTCCGACGGACTGGGACGCCTACGAGCAGTACTTC.

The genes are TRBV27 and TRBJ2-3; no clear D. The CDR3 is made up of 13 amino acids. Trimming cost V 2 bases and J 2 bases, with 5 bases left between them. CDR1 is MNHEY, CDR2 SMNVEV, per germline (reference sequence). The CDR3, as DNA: TGTGCCAGCAGTTTAAACCCCACAGATACGCAGTATTTT. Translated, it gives CASSLNPTDTQYF.

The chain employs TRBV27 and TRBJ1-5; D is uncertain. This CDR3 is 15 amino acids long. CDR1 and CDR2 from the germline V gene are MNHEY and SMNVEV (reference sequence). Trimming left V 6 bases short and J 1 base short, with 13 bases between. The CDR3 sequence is CASSPWAASNQPQHF. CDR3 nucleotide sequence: TGTGCCAGCAGCCCATGGGCAGCGAGCAATCAGCCCCAGCATTTT.

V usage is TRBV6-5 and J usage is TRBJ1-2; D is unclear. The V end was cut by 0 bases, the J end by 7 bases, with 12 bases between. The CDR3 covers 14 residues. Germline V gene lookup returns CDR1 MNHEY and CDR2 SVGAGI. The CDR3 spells CASSYSPSTGGYTF. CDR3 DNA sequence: TGTGCCAGCAGTTACTCGCCGTCGACGGGTGGCTACACCTTC.

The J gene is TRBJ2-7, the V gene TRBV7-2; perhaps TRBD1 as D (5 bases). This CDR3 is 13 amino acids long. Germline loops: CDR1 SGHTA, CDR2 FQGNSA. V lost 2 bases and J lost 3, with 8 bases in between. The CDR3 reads CASSLWGYYEQYF. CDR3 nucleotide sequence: TGTGCCAGCAGCTTATGGGGCTACTACGAGCAGTACTTC. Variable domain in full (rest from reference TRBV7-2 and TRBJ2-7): GAGVSQSPSNKVTEKGKDVELRCDPISGHTALYWYRQSLGQGLEFLIYFQGNSAPDKSGLPSDRFSAERTGGSVSTLTIQRTQQEDSAVYLCASSLWGYYEQYFGPGTRLTVT.

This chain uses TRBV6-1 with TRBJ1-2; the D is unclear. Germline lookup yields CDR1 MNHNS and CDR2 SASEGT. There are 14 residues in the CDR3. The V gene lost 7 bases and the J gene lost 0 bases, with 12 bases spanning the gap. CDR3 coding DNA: TGTGCCAGCACAAGGTCCTGGGCTAACTATGGCTACACCTTC. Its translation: CASTRSWANYGYTF.

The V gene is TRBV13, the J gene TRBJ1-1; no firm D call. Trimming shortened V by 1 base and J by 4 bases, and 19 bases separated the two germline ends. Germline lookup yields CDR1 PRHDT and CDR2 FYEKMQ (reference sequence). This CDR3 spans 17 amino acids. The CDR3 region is CASSLERPGKSVTEAFF. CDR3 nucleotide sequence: TGTGCCAGCAGCTTAGAAAGGCCGGGAAAGTCAGTCACTGAAGCTTTCTTT.

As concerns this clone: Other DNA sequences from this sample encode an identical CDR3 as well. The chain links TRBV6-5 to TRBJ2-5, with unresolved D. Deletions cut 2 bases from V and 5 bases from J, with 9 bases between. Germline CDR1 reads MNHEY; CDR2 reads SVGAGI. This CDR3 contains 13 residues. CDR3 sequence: CASSYGGGETQYF. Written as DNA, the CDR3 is TGTGCCAGCAGTTACGGTGGTGGCGAGACCCAGTACTTC.

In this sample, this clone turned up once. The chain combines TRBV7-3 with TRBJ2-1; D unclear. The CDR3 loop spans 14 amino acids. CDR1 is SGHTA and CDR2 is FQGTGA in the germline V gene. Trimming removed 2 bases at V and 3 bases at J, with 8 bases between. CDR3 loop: CASSLSPGYNEQFF. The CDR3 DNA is TGTGCCAGCAGCTTATCCCCAGGCTACAATGAGCAGTTCTTC.

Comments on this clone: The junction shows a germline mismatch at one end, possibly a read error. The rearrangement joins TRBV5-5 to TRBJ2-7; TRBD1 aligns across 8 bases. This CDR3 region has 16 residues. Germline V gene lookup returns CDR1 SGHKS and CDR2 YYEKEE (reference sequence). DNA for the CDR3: TGTGCCGGCAGCTTGGGGGACAGGCCCCTCTTCTACGAGCAGTACTTC. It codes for CAGSLGDRPLFYEQYF.

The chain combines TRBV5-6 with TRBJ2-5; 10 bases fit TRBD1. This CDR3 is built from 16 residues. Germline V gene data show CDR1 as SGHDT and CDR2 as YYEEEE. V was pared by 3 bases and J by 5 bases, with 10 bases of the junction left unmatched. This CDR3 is CASSSGTGELGETQYF. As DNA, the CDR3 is TGTGCCAGCAGCTCCGGGACAGGGGAGTTGGGGGAGACCCAGTACTTC.